These T cell receptor beta chains were read from a single sample in a study of blood T cell repertoires in COVID-19. TCRdb's table, derived via immunoSEQ multiplex PCR, lists solely in-frame clones and lacks some. The sample records around 130,000 clones, roughly 80% being singletons. The sequencing sample was made of peripheral blood. Receptors originate from a woman aged 55-70 years with acute or convalescent COVID-19. Each CDR3 is given with its conserved first and last residue. D genes are given only for firm matches. Clone size appears in some rows only: once, few, many, or a class for an expanded clone.

v_gene,abundance,len,d_gene,j_gene,CDR3nt,CDR3aa
TRBV3-1/TRBV3-2,-,14,TRBD2,TRBJ2-5,TGTGCCAGCAGCGGACTAGCGGGGCGGGGGACCCAGTACTTC,CASSGLAGRGTQYF
TRBV5-4,few,17,TRBD2,TRBJ2-2,TGTGCCAGCAGCCCTGAACCCACCGGGACTAGTCCCGGGGAGCTGTTTTTT,CASSPEPTGTSPGELFF
TRBV19,-,15,TRBD1,TRBJ1-2,TGTGCCAGCCTAGGGCCGGGACAGACTAACTATGGCTACACCTTC,CASLGPGQTNYGYTF
TRBV20-1,-,11,-,TRBJ1-2,TGCAGTGCTAGAGGGCCCGGGGGCTACACCTTC,CSARGPGGYTF
TRBV2,once,14,-,TRBJ2-1,TGTGCCAGCAGTCAGGACTTGCCCCCGAATGAGCAGTTCTTC,CASSQDLPPNEQFF
TRBV19,-,16,TRBD2,TRBJ2-2,TGTGCCAGCAGCTTCGGGACTAGCTCGAACACCGGGGAGCTGTTTTTT,CASSFGTSSNTGELFF
TRBV27,-,14,-,TRBJ1-3,TGTGCCAGCAGTTTGTTAGGGGAAGGTGCCACCATATATTTT,CASSLLGEGATIYF
TRBV7-9,-,18,-,TRBJ2-3,TGTGCCAGCAGCTTTCCCCGAGGTGGAGGCGCGAGCACAGATACGCAGTATTTT,CASSFPRGGGASTDTQYF
TRBV19,-,17,-,TRBJ2-2,TGTGCCAGTACAACCTTACACCGGGATGCTGGGAACGGGGAGCTGTTTTTT,CASTTLHRDAGNGELFF
TRBV11-2,-,14,-,TRBJ2-7,TGTGCCAGCAGCCCCCAGGTGAAGCACTACGAGCAGTACTTC,CASSPQVKHYEQYF
TRBV18,-,15,TRBD1,TRBJ1-4,TGTGCCAGCTCACCATCGACAGGGCAGGCTGAAAAACTGTTTTTT,CASSPSTGQAEKLFF
TRBV3-1/TRBV3-2,-,15,-,TRBJ1-1,TGTGCCAGCAGCCAAGATGATGCAGGTCCCCGTGAAGCTTTCTTT,CASSQDDAGPREAFF
TRBV11-3,-,14,TRBD2,TRBJ2-1,TGTGCCAGCAGCTTAAGCGGGACTAGTGACGAGCAGTTCTTC,CASSLSGTSDEQFF
TRBV4-1,-,16,TRBD1,TRBJ1-1,TGCGCCAGCAGCCAAGGGGACAGGCGACTGGCGGCTGAAGCTTTCTTT,CASSQGDRRLAAEAFF
TRBV3-1/TRBV3-2,-,15,-,TRBJ1-5,TGTGCCAGCAGCCAGTCCACTCTCGGTAATCAGCCCCAGCATTTT,CASSQSTLGNQPQHF
TRBV2,once,16,TRBD1,TRBJ1-1,TGTGCCAGCAGTGAACCGACAGGGATTGGTTTGACTGAAGCTTTCTTT,CASSEPTGIGLTEAFF
TRBV5-1,-,15,-,TRBJ1-2,TGCGCCAGCTCCCTTACCAGGGAGGCGGACTATGGCTACACCTTC,CASSLTREADYGYTF
TRBV14,-,12,-,TRBJ2-3,TGTGCCAGCAGCCAATATACAGATACGCAGTATTTT,CASSQYTDTQYF
TRBV5-1,-,13,-,TRBJ2-7,TGCGCCAGCAGCTTGGTTCCGGGGAACGAGCAGTACTTC,CASSLVPGNEQYF
TRBV15,-,16,-,TRBJ1-1,TGTGCCACCCGAGGGAGTATTGTGAACTGGGACACTGAAGCTTTCTTT,CATRGSIVNWDTEAFF
TRBV25-1,-,18,TRBD2,TRBJ2-7,TGTGCCAGCAGTGCCGCCCCTTATACTAGCGGGGTTGACGGCGAGCAGTACTTC,CASSAAPYTSGVDGEQYF
TRBV4-1,-,15,-,TRBJ2-1,TGCGCCAGCAGCCTCCAAGGGGCCGCCTACAATGAGCAGTTCTTC,CASSLQGAAYNEQFF
TRBV5-6,-,17,TRBD1,TRBJ1-5,TGTGCCAGCAGCCCCAGACAGGGACAGTATAGCAATCAGCCCCAGCATTTT,CASSPRQGQYSNQPQHF
TRBV5-6,-,15,TRBD1,TRBJ1-3,TGTGCCAGCCAAGCCACGAGGGGGCTGGGAAACACCATATATTTT,CASQATRGLGNTIYF
TRBV13,-,14,TRBD1,TRBJ1-4,TGTGCCAGCAGCCTTGACAGGGAGGAAGAAAAACTGTTTTTT,CASSLDREEEKLFF
TRBV19,-,15,-,TRBJ1-2,TGTGCCAGTAGTCCTACAGGGCTCTTTATGGCTGGCTACACCTTC,CASSPTGLFMAGYTF
TRBV5-1,-,15,TRBD1,TRBJ2-7,TGCGCCAGCAGCTCCGGACAGGGTGCTGGGTACGAGCAGTACTTC,CASSSGQGAGYEQYF
TRBV5-4,few,14,-,TRBJ1-3,TGTGCCAGCAGCTTGGGCGGGACTGGAAACACCATATATTTT,CASSLGGTGNTIYF
TRBV9,once,18,TRBD1,TRBJ2-6,TGTGCCAGCAGCGCAGGCGGACAGGGGGTCTCTGGGGCCAACGTCCTGACTTTC,CASSAGGQGVSGANVLTF
TRBV6-5,-,14,-,TRBJ1-4,TGTGCCAGCACGTTCCCCGCAGGGAAGGAAAAACTGTTTTTT,CASTFPAGKEKLFF
TRBV11-2,-,17,TRBD1,TRBJ2-5,TGTGCCAGCAGCTTAGGGTTAGGACAGGGGGCAGTCGAGACCCAGTACTTC,CASSLGLGQGAVETQYF
TRBV6-5,-,14,-,TRBJ1-2,TGTGCCAGCAGTTCCGTCCGGACTTTCTCCGGCTACACCTTC,CASSSVRTFSGYTF
TRBV24-1,-,16,-,TRBJ2-1,TGTGCCACCAGTGCCTCGGCGGGAAACTCCTACAATGAGCAGTTCTTC,CATSASAGNSYNEQFF
TRBV15,-,16,-,TRBJ2-3,TGTGCCACCAGCAGGTCTAGCGTGGCCTCCATGGATACGCAGTATTTT,CATSRSSVASMDTQYF
TRBV24-1,-,15,-,TRBJ1-2,TGTGCCACCAGGTCCCAAGGACAATCTAACTATGGCTACACCTTC,CATRSQGQSNYGYTF
TRBV24-1,-,13,-,TRBJ1-2,TGTGCCACCAGTGATTTGCCGAGAGAGGGCTACACCTTC,CATSDLPREGYTF
TRBV2,-,13,TRBD1,TRBJ1-2,TGTGCCAGCAGTCCGACAGGGGTGGAAGGCTACACCTTC,CASSPTGVEGYTF
TRBV5-4,-,15,-,TRBJ2-2,TGTGCCAGCAGCTCCGGGGTTAGCTCCACCGGGGAGCTGTTTTTT,CASSSGVSSTGELFF
TRBV6-1,-,16,-,TRBJ1-6,TGTGCCAGCAGTGAAGGGGGCAGGCGATATAATTCACCCCTCCACTTT,CASSEGGRRYNSPLHF
TRBV24-1,few,14,-,TRBJ1-2,TGTGCCACCAGTGACTCGACAGAGAACTATGGCTACACCTTC,CATSDSTENYGYTF
TRBV5-1,-,13,-,TRBJ1-2,TGCGCCAGCAGCTTGGATGACATGTACGGCTACACCTTC,CASSLDDMYGYTF
TRBV6-5,-,14,TRBD1,TRBJ1-2,TGTGCCAGCAGTTACTCGGCGGGACAGGGGGACTACACCTTC,CASSYSAGQGDYTF
TRBV18,-,15,-,TRBJ2-1,TGTGCCAGCTCACCCAGCCGTGCGGGCTTGAATGAGCAGTTCTTC,CASSPSRAGLNEQFF
TRBV30,-,13,TRBD2,TRBJ2-1,TGTGCCTGGAGTATAGTAGCGGGAAATGAGCAGTTCTTC,CAWSIVAGNEQFF
TRBV7-2,-,14,-,TRBJ2-4,TGTGCCAGCAGCTTAGGTCTCCAGAAAAACATTCAGTACTTC,CASSLGLQKNIQYF
TRBV5-4,-,15,TRBD2,TRBJ2-1,TGTGCCAGCAGGTTAGCGGGGGTGATTTACAATGAGCAGTTCTTC,CASRLAGVIYNEQFF